A selection of T cell receptor beta chains follows, all from one sample in a study of cytomegalovirus exposure and HLA in healthy donors. Some clones are missing from TCRdb's copy, which holds only in-frame ones; the method was immunoSEQ multiplex PCR. The sample shows fewer than 250,000 clones, 77% of them seen only once. The specimen was PBMCs. Receptor source: a woman aged 25-40 years in good health and CMV-seropositive. Both conserved end residues are part of each CDR3. D genes are given only for firm matches. Not all rows give a size; the values are once, few, many and, for expanded clones, a class.

D gene,V gene,J gene,clone size,CDR3 protein,CDR3 DNA
TRBD1,TRBV7-9,TRBJ2-7,-,CASSLRQGAYEQYF,TGTGCCAGCAGCTTACGACAGGGTGCCTACGAGCAGTACTTC
-,TRBV28,TRBJ1-2,-,CASSLRTASDGYTF,TGTGCCAGCAGTTTGAGGACAGCGTCGGATGGCTACACCTTC
-,TRBV5-1,TRBJ1-1,-,CASSLVQGNTEAFF,TGCGCCAGCAGCTTGGTACAGGGGAACACTGAAGCTTTCTTT
TRBD2,TRBV11-3,TRBJ2-7,few,CASSLSPGGEQYF,TGTGCCAGCAGCTTATCCCCGGGAGGTGAGCAGTACTTC
-,TRBV11-2,TRBJ2-5,-,CASSPRRTIQETQYF,TGTGCCAGCAGCCCCCGGAGGACTATACAAGAGACCCAGTACTTC
-,TRBV7-6,TRBJ1-2,-,CASSLGGSYGYTF,TGTGCCAGCAGCTTAGGAGGGAGCTATGGCTACACCTTC
-,TRBV28,TRBJ2-7,few,CASTGHQGLDEQYF,TGTGCCAGCACCGGGCACCAGGGGTTAGACGAGCAGTACTTC
-,TRBV27,TRBJ2-1,-,CASRRGLNEQFF,TGTGCCAGCAGGCGCGGGTTGAATGAGCAGTTCTTC
-,TRBV5-1,TRBJ2-1,-,CASSLDAIRSYNEQFF,TGCGCCAGCAGCTTGGACGCGATCCGCTCCTACAATGAGCAGTTCTTC
TRBD1,TRBV6-1,TRBJ1-2,-,CASSGQGGLGYGYTF,TGTGCCAGCAGTGGACAGGGGGGGTTAGGCTATGGCTACACCTTC
TRBD1,TRBV10-3,TRBJ1-2,-,CAISETGQGYGYTF,TGTGCCATCAGTGAGACCGGACAGGGTTATGGCTACACCTTC
TRBD1,TRBV18,TRBJ1-6,-,CASSSLAGQGLDSPLHF,TGTGCCAGCTCGTCACTGGCCGGACAGGGGTTAGACTCACCCCTCCACTTT
TRBD1,TRBV27,TRBJ2-7,-,CASSPLDRAEQYF,TGTGCCAGCAGTCCTCTCGACAGGGCCGAGCAGTACTTC
-,TRBV7-6,TRBJ1-4,once,CASSSSPEREKLFF,TGTGCCAGCAGCTCAAGTCCCGAGCGGGAAAAACTGTTTTTT
-,TRBV2,TRBJ1-5,-,CASTRMAHSNQPQHF,TGTGCCAGCACTAGAATGGCCCATAGCAATCAGCCCCAGCATTTT
-,TRBV5-1,TRBJ2-6,-,CASSLGEHSGANVLTF,TGCGCCAGCAGCTTGGGGGAGCACTCTGGGGCCAACGTCCTGACTTTC
TRBD1,TRBV7-3,TRBJ2-1,-,CASSPKGGSGGIYNEQFF,TGTGCCAGCAGCCCAAAGGGGGGCTCAGGGGGCATCTACAATGAGCAGTTCTTC
-,TRBV5-1,TRBJ1-1,once,CASSLGGKTGNTEAFF,TGCGCCAGCAGCTTGGGGGGGAAGACAGGGAACACTGAAGCTTTCTTT
-,TRBV5-6,TRBJ2-2,-,CASRITPNTGELFF,TGTGCCAGCAGAATTACACCGAACACCGGGGAGCTGTTTTTT
-,TRBV18,TRBJ2-6,-,CASSLAYRVHSGANVLTF,TGTGCCAGCTCACTAGCCTACAGGGTTCACTCTGGGGCCAACGTCCTGACTTTC
-,TRBV7-2,TRBJ1-2,few,CASSLGIQAYGYTF,TGTGCCAGCAGCTTAGGCATACAGGCTTATGGCTACACCTTC
-,TRBV9,TRBJ2-7,few,CASSVAEGSIYEQYF,TGTGCCAGCAGCGTAGCTGAGGGCTCGATCTACGAGCAGTACTTC
TRBD1,TRBV28,TRBJ1-5,-,CASRGQNQPQHF,TGTGCCAGCAGGGGACAGAATCAGCCCCAGCATTTT
-,TRBV7-3,TRBJ2-5,-,CASSRSTLETQYF,TGTGCCAGCAGTAGATCTACGCTGGAGACCCAGTACTTC